One sample yielded the 8 T cell receptor beta chains listed below, sequenced in a study of shared clonotypes between healthy human individuals. Clones were sequenced by immunoSEQ multiplex PCR, and TCRdb holds only the in-frame ones, with some missing. The repertoire holds about 820,000 clones, with 80% to 95% as singletons. Selected positively for CCR7 and CD45RO-negative, naive CD8 cells excluded terminally differentiated effector memory CD45RA+ cells. Source material: naive CD8+ T cells sorted from blood. The receptors were gathered from a man aged 30 to 45 in good health.

The rearrangement links TRBV28 to TRBJ2-2; 9 bases are a match to TRBD2. V trimming: 2 bases; J trimming: 5 bases; junction bases outside the gene matches: 9. CDR3 length: 17 amino acids. Germline CDR1 reads MDHEN; CDR2 reads SYDVKM. As DNA, the CDR3 is TGTGCCAGCAGTTTAAGTAGCGGGAGATCTTGGACCGGGGAGCTGTTTTTT. It specifies CASSLSSGRSWTGELFF.

This clone was counted once. V is TRBV11-2 and J is TRBJ1-1; D might be TRBD1 (6 bases). V gave up 5 bases and J gave up 4 bases, with 20 bases separating them. The germline CDR1 and CDR2 sequences are SGHAT and FQNNGV. CDR3 size: 16 residues. For the CDR3, the DNA is TGTGCCAGCAGCCCCAGCGGGGGGGGCCCTTTCACTGAAGCTTTCTTT. Amino acids: CASSPSGGGPFTEAFF.

The CDR3 reads CASSQGLGGNTEAFF. The CDR3 DNA follows: TGTGCCAGCAGCCAGGGGCTGGGGGGAAACACTGAAGCTTTCTTT. The rearrangement joins TRBV14 to TRBJ1-1; D is possibly TRBD1 (5 bases). The CDR3 has 15 residues. In germline, CDR1 is SGHDN, CDR2 FVKESK. V lost 3 bases to trimming and J lost 2 bases, with 13 bases between them.

The chain couples TRBV28 to TRBJ2-3; 10 bases agree with TRBD2. The CDR3 spans 15 residues. V lost 5 bases and J lost 2; bases outside the gene matches: 4. Per germline, CDR1 MDHEN and CDR2 SYDVKM. The CDR3 nucleotides are TGTGCCAGCAGTATCCTAGCGGGAGTCACAGATACGCAGTATTTT. This encodes CASSILAGVTDTQYF.

The chain employs TRBV28 and TRBJ2-2; 14 bases are a match to TRBD2. Germline V lookup: CDR1 MDHEN, CDR2 SYDVKM. Losses at the gene ends were 5 bases for V and 3 bases for J; bases not matched to a gene: 8. The CDR3 covers 18 residues. The CDR3 nucleotides are TGTGCCAGCAGTGCTGGACTAGCGGGAGGTGCTCACACCGGGGAGCTGTTTTTT. It translates to CASSAGLAGGAHTGELFF.

V usage is TRBV28 and J usage is TRBJ2-1, with D unresolved. Trimming took off 3 bases at V and 6 bases at J, with 15 bases between the two ends. CDR3 length: 15 amino acids. The germline gives CDR1 MDHEN, CDR2 SYDVKM. As DNA, the CDR3 is TGTGCCAGCAGTTTGGAGCAAAGGCCTAGCAATGAGCAGTTCTTC. Amino acids: CASSLEQRPSNEQFF.

V usage is TRBV7-9 and J usage is TRBJ2-1; D remains unclear. Trimming cost V 5 bases and J 10 bases, with 9 bases left between them. Germline V CDR1 and CDR2: SEHNR, FQNEAQ (reference sequence). This CDR3 is built from 11 residues. This CDR3 reads CASSPGKEQFF. CDR3 DNA sequence: TGTGCCAGCAGCCCCGGTAAGGAGCAGTTCTTC.

The chain employs TRBV18 and TRBJ2-7; TRBD2 is a possible D gene (6 bases). Looked up from germline, CDR1 is KGHSH and CDR2 is LQKENI. Trimming left V 3 bases short and J 2 bases short, with 14 bases between. The CDR3 is 15 amino acids. The CDR3 reads CASSPYGGSAYEQYF. CDR3 nucleotide sequence: TGTGCCAGCTCACCTTACGGGGGATCGGCCTACGAGCAGTACTTC. Variable domain in full (rest from reference TRBV18 and TRBJ2-7): NAGVMQNPRHLVRRRGQEARLRCSPMKGHSHVYWYRQLPEEGLKFMVYLQKENIIDESGMPKERFSAEFPKEGPSILRIQQVVRGDSAAYFCASSPYGGSAYEQYFGPGTRLTVT.